Detailed here is one TCR beta chain. Judged by its sample share, this clone qualifies as medium-sized (0.01 to 0.1%). Its antigen is unknown. No per-base quality is available; no much larger clone lies one base away. This entry is derived from a study of metastatic and nonmetastatic thyroid tumors (dated by TCRdb to between 2020 and 2021). Background for the entire study: Repertoires from peripheral blood and from tumor or nodule tissue samples of malignant and benign thyroid patients were compared. The paper's findings and limits, for the study overall: In both blood and tumor samples, TCR beta diversity was reported to be significantly higher in malignant tumors than in benign nodules.

Libraries were constructed by PCR. TCRdb shows the sequencer as Illumina HiSeq 4000. High-throughput sequencing was used to profile the TCR beta-chain CDR3 region of each patient. The published analysis was carried out like this. Drawing on CDR3 differences between clinicopathological groups, the researchers built a classifier meant to tell apart patients with distant-metastatic papillary thyroid cancer. The Shannon index was used to measure repertoire diversity, and the Morisita-Horn index was used to measure how similar tumor and blood repertoires were. The raw public data were reprocessed by TCRdb itself: fastp quality trimming at Q25, MiXCR clonotype calling, in-frame beta chains only. TCRdb's processing, not the study's, gives the V and J calls here. Recorded for this sample are about 6,800 clones; around 3.3% of them occurred a single time. The ten largest clones represent approximately 15% of the sample.

No patient had received any treatment before thyroid surgery. Patient clinical samples collected from about 2012 to 2018 were retrospectively analysed using T-cell receptor beta sequencing. The sequenced sample was tumor tissue. The origin of this receptor is a female donor with papillary thyroid cancer or a benign thyroid nodule (not recorded which). Some clones in this sample may be carry-over from other donors' samples.

The base sequence is TGCAGTGCCCCGGGGGCAGGGTCTGGCTACACCTTC. This is translated as CSAPGAGSGYTF. The sequence is built from TRBV20-1 and TRBJ1-2; matching of 6 bases hints at TRBD1 as the D gene. The CDR3 covers 12 residues, taking in both the cysteine and the phenylalanine. Only CDR3 DNA is held: 36 bases, read in frame from base 1. CDR1 DFQATT and CDR2 SNEGSKA are derived from the germline V gene (reference sequence). V is cut by 6 bases and J by 7 bases, and the space between the germline ends is 15 bases.